This paragraph reports one TCR beta chain. Its cognate antigen has yet to be identified. Per-nucleotide qualities are absent, and no much larger clonotype sits a single base away. The 39 donors, aged roughly 6 to 95 years, were systemically healthy Caucasian individuals from Russia. Each donor gave around 9.9 milliliters of peripheral blood, collected into EDTA-treated Vacutainer tubes. Ficoll-Paque density-gradient centrifugation was used to isolate PBMCs, with at least 6.5 million per sample. Total RNA, at least 6 micrograms per sample, was extracted from PBMCs with Trizol reagent. For every donor, an aliquot of PBMCs went through flow cytometry to measure the percentages of naive CD45RAhigh/CD27high T cells. The library was produced with 5' RACE. The sample was run on an Illumina HiSeq 2500. A second PCR of roughly 7 to 11 cycles was performed with a sample-barcoded 5' primer and a J-beta primer mix. Each TCR beta cDNA molecule received a unique molecular identifier from a template-switch 5' adaptor carrying 12 random nucleotides. Each sample yielded at least 3 million CDR3-containing paired-end reads. First-strand cDNA was synthesized from all RNA with the Mint cDNA synthesis kit, primed by a TRBC-specific oligonucleotide. After uracil-DNA glycosylase treatment, a first 18-cycle PCR used universal primers M1SS and BC2_uni_R on all cDNA. As for the original processing: For normalization, 1 million high-quality reads were randomly selected from each sample, with every read carrying a distinct molecular identifier. Instead of being binned into consensus sequences, reads with shared molecular identifiers were discarded. MiTCR, with a Q25 quality threshold and the strictest error-elimination algorithm, was used for CDR3 identification, clonotype clustering and error correction. A nonparametric unseen species model using Euler transformation provided a lower-bound estimate of total TCR beta diversity. Starting from the raw public reads, TCRdb applied fastp trimming at Q25, assembled clones with MiXCR and retained in-frame beta chains. When rows share a CDR3 protein, they turn into one entry using the most common DNA and genes. The V and J calls follow TCRdb's processing rather than the paper's. Counted in this sample were fewer than 800,000 distinct CDR3 sequences; around 49% of them appeared once. Jointly, the top ten make up around 32% of the sample.

The entry originates in a study of blood T cells in healthy people across ages (dated by TCRdb to the mid-2010s). Regarding the study in general: In model experiments, template switching captured about one uniquely barcoded TCR beta cDNA molecule for every two T cells. Age-related changes in TCR beta repertoire diversity were measured in the study by deep sequencing normalized with unique cDNA molecular identifiers. The donors were divided into four age groups: young (average around 16 years), middle-aged (around 41), aged (roughly 66) and long-lived (around 87). Donors of different ages were randomly distributed across sequencing lanes to avoid experimental bias. For two donors (one aged 18 to 29 and one aged 80 or older), the study analyzed two additional independent replicas of 1 million unique cDNA reads from the same blood draw.

Results and caveats for the whole study, not just this receptor: Because the CMV infection status of the donors was unknown, age-related changes in expanded clonotypes may potentially have been confounded. As age increased, observed TCR beta diversity per million T cells dropped in a roughly linear way, and a significant reduction was already evident by age about 40. Estimates of total diversity based on one million sequenced T cells were regarded as lower bounds and as underestimates. There was a strong correlation between observed TCR beta diversity and the percentage of naive T cells measured by flow cytometry. Because profiling used bulk unsorted PBMCs, naive and antigen-experienced compartments could not be compared conclusively. Compared with the aged group, the long-lived group had more naive CD4+ T cells, fewer expanded clones and increased TCR diversity, a pattern suggesting age selection.

Between the V and J ends, shortened by 0 bases and 4 bases respectively, the junction contains 8 bases. The CDR3, from cysteine to phenylalanine, totals 13 residues. Solely the CDR3 DNA is kept, with 39 bases framed from the first base. According to the germline V gene (reference sequence), CDR1 reads DFQATT and CDR2 reads SNEGSKA. The sample was blood. This sequence was found in a woman aged 55 to 70 in good health. The sequence links TRBV20-1 to TRBJ2-3; no D gene is confidently identified. The DNA reads TGCAGTGCTAGAGACCCTGGGCCAGATACGCAGTATTTT. Translated, this is CSARDPGPDTQYF.